This T cell receptor (beta chain) comes out of a study of technical replicates of blood from a handful of donors. The protocol was immunoSEQ multiplex PCR, while the TCRdb copy is restricted to in-frame clones and leaves out a portion. The sample consists of 70,000 to 85,000 clones, about 90% of them appearing once. The CDR3 spans 15 residues. Germline V gene lookup returns CDR1 MGHRA and CDR2 YSYEKL. V was pared by 3 bases and J by 0 bases, with 3 bases of the junction left unmatched. The chain has TRBV4-1 and TRBJ2-7; TRBD1 matches at 9 bases. The receptor was derived from a human donor in good health. The sequencing sample was made of T cells isolated from PBMCs. CDR3 in amino acids: CASSHPGQGSYEQYF. The CDR3, as DNA: TGCGCCAGCAGCCACCCGGGACAGGGCTCCTACGAGCAGTACTTC.